These 10 T cell receptor beta chains share one sample of origin, sequenced in a study of long-term antiretroviral therapy in people with HIV. The immunoSEQ assay was v3.0, run at survey level. TCRdb's copy holds only in-frame clones and misses some; the assay was immunoSEQ multiplex PCR. The repertoire holds 25,000 to 35,000 clones, with 84% as singletons. The sequencing here drew on unsorted PBMCs, taken 0.4 years after starting antiretroviral therapy. The receptors stem from a man aged 18 to 30 with HIV.

V gene TRBV6-6 combines with J gene TRBJ1-2, with 11 bases fitting TRBD1. With V trimmed by 2 bases and J by 4 bases, 6 bases remained unmatched. This CDR3 has 16 amino acids. In germline, CDR1 is MNHNY, CDR2 SVGAGI (reference sequence). The CDR3 DNA reads as TGTGCCAGCAGTTACCTTGGGACAGGGGGGATCTATGGCTACACCTTC. This sequence encodes CASSYLGTGGIYGYTF.

This clone was picked up a small number of times. V gene TRBV19 combines with J gene TRBJ1-2; 12 nucleotides agree with TRBD1. From germline, CDR1 is LNHDA and CDR2 SQIVND (reference sequence). The V gene end was trimmed by 4 bases and the J gene end by 5 bases; junction bases not matched to a gene: 5. The CDR3 is made up of 15 amino acids. The DNA of the CDR3 is TGTGCCAGTAGTACCGGGACAGGGGGCGCGTATGGCTACACCTTC. Protein product: CASSTGTGGAYGYTF.

This sequence joins TRBV10-3 and TRBJ2-7; 7 bases agree with TRBD1. The CDR3 has 15 amino acids. Germline CDR1 and CDR2: ENHRY and SYGVKD. J was trimmed by 1 base and V by 4 bases; bases with no gene match: 7. Written as DNA, the CDR3 is TGTGCCATCAGTGTCCCAACAGGGGAATCCTACGAGCAGTACTTC. It is translated as CAISVPTGESYEQYF.

The count of this clone is one. V and J are TRBV27 and TRBJ2-3; D gene uncertain. Trimming cost V 2 bases and J 0 bases, with 3 bases left between them. This CDR3 has 13 residues. Germline V gene data show CDR1 as MNHEY and CDR2 as SMNVEV (reference sequence). The CDR3: CASSLGSTDTQYF. The DNA for the CDR3 is TGTGCCAGCAGTTTAGGCAGCACAGATACGCAGTATTTT.

The CDR3 is CASSVGTGGLETQYF. The CDR3 DNA is TGTGCCAGCAGCGTAGGGACAGGGGGCTTGGAGACCCAGTACTTC. The chain couples TRBV9 to TRBJ2-5, with 11 bases that match TRBD1. V was clipped by 0 bases and J by 5 bases; unmatched bases: 3. Germline-derived CDR1 and CDR2 are SGDLS and YYNGEE. There are 15 residues in the CDR3.

The chain recombines TRBV4-1 with TRBJ2-1, with a weak D call TRBD1 (7 bases). Germline CDR1 MGHRA, CDR2 YSYEKL. CDR3 length: 16 residues. Trimming shortened V by 3 bases and J by 6 bases, and 18 bases separated the two germline ends. The CDR3 loop reads CASSQGPGQRANEQFF. The CDR3 coding sequence is TGCGCCAGCAGCCAGGGACCGGGACAGCGGGCCAATGAGCAGTTCTTC.

The chain combines TRBV5-1 with TRBJ2-1; TRBD2 agrees at 8 bases. Germline assignment: CDR1 SGHRS and CDR2 YFSETQ. The CDR3 spans 14 residues. V lost 5 bases and J lost 5; bases outside the gene matches: 6. The DNA of the CDR3 is TGCGCCAGCAGTTCCCGGGGGGGGGACAATGAGCAGTTCTTC. This encodes CASSSRGGDNEQFF.

This chain uses TRBV15 with TRBJ1-2; D is unclear. Trimming removed 3 bases from V and 1 base from J, with 12 bases in between. Germline CDR1 and CDR2: LNHNV and YYDKDF (reference sequence). The CDR3 has 15 residues. In DNA form, the CDR3 reads TGTGCCACCAGCAGTGCCACGGGCCTTAACTATGGCTACACCTTC. As protein: CATSSATGLNYGYTF. Variable domain in full (rest from reference TRBV15 and TRBJ1-2): DAMVIQNPRYQVTQFGKPVTLSCSQTLNHNVMYWYQQKSSQAPKLLFHYYDKDFNNEADTPDNFQSRRPNTSFCFLDIRSPGLGDTAMYLCATSSATGLNYGYTFGSGTRLTVV.

This clone was observed a handful of times. This sequence joins TRBV4-2 and TRBJ2-7, with 7 positions matching TRBD2. CDR1 LGHNA and CDR2 YNFKEQ come from the germline V gene. The V gene end was trimmed by 3 bases and the J gene end by 0 bases; junction bases not matched to a gene: 14. The CDR3 loop spans 18 amino acids. The CDR3 nucleotides read TGTGCCAGCAGCCAGGCCGTTAGCGGGCGCTTTAGCTCCTACGAGCAGTACTTC. It encodes CASSQAVSGRFSSYEQYF.

The rearrangement links TRBV11-2 to TRBJ2-7; D uncertain. CDR3 size: 16 residues. Germline assignment: CDR1 SGHAT and CDR2 FQNNGV. V was cut by 1 base and J by 3 bases, with 16 bases left in between. CDR3 sequence (DNA): TGTGCCAGCAGCTTAGTATTGTCCAGGAATTTCTACGAGCAGTACTTC. Its protein is CASSLVLSRNFYEQYF.